These 4 T cell receptor beta chains came from one sample sequenced in a study of T cell clones after liver transplantation. The protocol was immunoSEQ multiplex PCR, while the TCRdb copy is restricted to in-frame clones and leaves out a portion. The table includes 75,000 to 95,000 clones, around four fifths detected once. The sample consisted of CD4+ T cells from blood, taken 48 months after liver transplant. Receptor source: a human patient who received a liver transplant. These T cells may partly come from the graft donor.

The V call is TRBV9, the J call TRBJ2-2; the D gene could be TRBD1 or TRBD2 (5 bases each). The CDR3 runs to 18 residues. Germline V CDR1 and CDR2: SGDLS, YYNGEE. Trimming removed 5 bases at V and 5 bases at J, with 25 bases between. The CDR3 sequence: CASSGLTTTQGETGELFF. CDR3 DNA sequence: TGTGCCAGCAGTGGACTCACTACGACCCAGGGAGAAACCGGGGAGCTGTTTTTT.

The chain is built from TRBV19 and TRBJ1-1; 9 bases line up with TRBD1. The CDR3 contains 14 residues. Per germline, CDR1 LNHDA and CDR2 SQIVND (reference sequence). J gave up 5 bases and V 10 bases, and 11 bases lay outside the gene matches. In nucleotides, the CDR3 is TGTGCCACCGATAACGGACAGGGGAAAACTGAAGCTTTCTTT. Encoded protein: CATDNGQGKTEAFF. Full variable domain (rest looked up from reference TRBV19 and TRBJ1-1): DGGITQSPKYLFRKEGQNVTLSCEQNLNHDAMYWYRQDPGQGLRLIYYSQIVNDFQKGDIAEGYSVSREKKESFPLTVTSAQKNPTAFYLCATDNGQGKTEAFFGQGTRLTVV.

The V gene is TRBV5-1, the J gene TRBJ2-5, with TRBD1 matching over 9 bases. The germline CDR1 and CDR2 sequences are SGHRS and YFSETQ. With V trimmed by 2 bases and J by 3 bases, 2 bases remained unmatched. This CDR3 has 14 residues. CDR3 sequence (DNA): TGCGCCAGCAGCTTAACAGGGGGCGAAGAGACCCAGTACTTC. This sequence encodes CASSLTGGEETQYF.

This sequence joins TRBV19 and TRBJ1-2; TRBD1 might be the D (6 bases). The V gene lost 3 bases and the J gene lost 6 bases, with 11 bases spanning the gap. CDR1 LNHDA and CDR2 SQIVND come from the germline V gene (reference sequence). The CDR3 has 13 residues. CDR3 coding DNA: TGTGCCAGTAGTATTACAGGGTTTGATGGCTACACCTTC. It yields the protein CASSITGFDGYTF.